The T cell receptor (beta chain) described here comes from a study of blood T cell repertoires in COVID-19. The protocol was immunoSEQ multiplex PCR, while the TCRdb copy is restricted to in-frame clones and leaves out a portion. The sample has about 480,000 clones, 85% to 90% seen once; the top ten hold roughly 8%. V lost 2 bases to trimming and J lost 0 bases, with 14 bases between them. Germline assignment: CDR1 MNHNS and CDR2 SASEGT. The CDR3 contains 17 residues. The receptor's source is a woman in her forties or fifties with COVID-19, enrolled during active disease. The chain recombines TRBV6-1 with TRBJ1-5; D perhaps matches TRBD1 (5 bases). Source material: peripheral blood. The CDR3 loop is CASSEIMTVYSNQPQHF. The CDR3 DNA is TGTGCCAGCAGTGAAATCATGACAGTTTATAGCAATCAGCCCCAGCATTTT.